Each of the 17 T cell receptor beta chains below was sequenced from the same sample in a study of CD8+CD57+ T cells in acquired aplastic anemia. CDR3 and TCR beta VDJ profiling relied on genomic DNA as the template. TCRdb passed the reads through MiXCR, listing each CDR3 protein once. Among approximately 170,000 distinct CDR3 sequences listed, about 60% were seen once. The specimen sequenced was sorted CD4+, CD8+, or CD8+CD57+ T cells (not recorded which) from PBMCs. Source of these receptors: a human donor in good health.

The sample holds many counts of this clonotype. V is TRBV6-1 and J is TRBJ2-5; TRBD1 agrees at 10 bases. The CDR3 is 15 amino acids. V gave up 3 bases and J gave up 4 bases; unmatched junction bases: 5. The germline V gene encodes CDR1 MNHNS and CDR2 SASEGT. CDR3 nucleotide sequence: TGTGCCAGCAGTGAGGTGACAGGGGGCTTAGAGACCCAGTACTTC. Its protein is CASSEVTGGLETQYF.

The J gene is TRBJ2-3, the V gene TRBV4-3; D unresolved. V was shortened by 1 base and J by 2 bases, with 13 bases between the two germline ends. Germline V gives CDR1 LGHNA, CDR2 YSLEER. The CDR3 totals 16 residues. The CDR3 loop is CASSQGPRKATDTQYF. DNA for the CDR3: TGCGCCAGCAGCCAAGGTCCCCGGAAAGCCACAGATACGCAGTATTTT.

This chain uses TRBV25-1 with TRBJ1-2, with D unresolved. V dropped 8 bases and J dropped 6 bases, with 10 bases sitting between them. This CDR3 is 11 amino acids long. CDR1 is MGHDK, CDR2 SYGVNS, per germline. The chain's CDR3 is CASALGNGYTF. The CDR3 region has the DNA TGTGCCAGCGCACTGGGTAATGGCTACACCTTC.

This chain links TRBV5-5 with TRBJ1-2; D uncertain. The CDR3 is made up of 15 amino acids. Germline V gene sequence: CDR1 SGHKS, CDR2 YYEKEE (reference sequence). V lost 5 bases to trimming and J lost 1 base, with 15 bases between them. The CDR3 loop reads CASSFSSLNNYGYTF. CDR3 nucleotide sequence: TGTGCCAGCAGTTTTTCCTCGCTCAATAACTATGGCTACACCTTC.

V usage is TRBV20-1 and J usage is TRBJ2-3; D is uncertain. The V end was cut by 3 bases, the J end by 4 bases, with 8 bases between. Germline values: CDR1 DFQATT, CDR2 SNEGSKA (reference sequence). The CDR3 contains 12 residues. The CDR3 spells CSASDRPDTQYF. The CDR3 coding sequence is TGCAGTGCTAGTGATCGACCAGATACGCAGTATTTT.

This chain uses TRBV12-3 or TRBV12-4 with TRBJ2-7; the match to TRBD2 covers 12 bases. V lost 1 base and J lost 3; bases outside the gene matches: 1. CDR3 length equals 15 residues. CDR3 protein: CASSLGTSGVYEQYF. CDR3 DNA: TGTGCCAGCAGTTTAGGGACTAGCGGGGTCTACGAGCAGTACTTC.

The chain has TRBV9 and TRBJ2-7, with D perhaps given as TRBD1 or TRBD2 (5 bases each). CDR3 length: 14 amino acids. V was shortened by 4 bases and J by 4 bases, with 15 bases between the two germline ends. Germline V gene sequence: CDR1 SGDLS, CDR2 YYNGEE. CDR3: CASSPGAGAYEQYF. The CDR3 bases are TGTGCCAGCAGCCCCGGGGCCGGCGCGTACGAGCAGTACTTC.

To note about this clonotype: A read error may produce the germline difference seen at one junction end. The rearrangement uses TRBV7-9 and TRBJ1-2; TRBD1 is a possible D gene (5 bases). CDR1 is SEHNR, CDR2 FQNEAQ, per germline (reference sequence). This CDR3 spans 12 amino acids. CDR3 sequence: CAGSPGNYGYTF. CDR3 sequence (DNA): TGTGCCGGCAGTCCAGGGAACTATGGCTACACCTTC.

In this sample, this clonotype turned up a few times. This sequence joins TRBV7-2 and TRBJ2-7, with D perhaps TRBD1 (6 bases). Trimming took off 6 bases at V and 5 bases at J, with 17 bases between the two ends. Germline values: CDR1 SGHTA, CDR2 FQGNSA. This CDR3 spans 14 amino acids. CDR3 protein: CASRKTGFGDEQYF. CDR3 DNA: TGTGCCAGCAGGAAAACAGGGTTTGGTGACGAGCAGTACTTC.

This chain joins TRBV14 and TRBJ1-3; D gene unclear. The CDR3 extends over 14 amino acids. Germline V gene sequence: CDR1 SGHDN, CDR2 FVKESK. Trimming left V 2 bases short and J 4 bases short, with 9 bases between. CDR3 protein: CASSQLGIGNTIYF. CDR3 sequence (DNA): TGTGCCAGCAGCCAATTAGGGATCGGAAACACCATATATTTT.

The CDR3 DNA reads TGCGCCAGCAGCTCGGACCTTAAAAATTCACCCCTCCACTTT. This gives the protein CASSSDLKNSPLHF. The rearrangement uses TRBV5-1 and TRBJ1-6; no clear D gene. The CDR3 is made up of 14 amino acids. Trimming cost V 3 bases and J 7 bases, with 11 bases left between them. CDR1 SGHRS and CDR2 YFSETQ come from the germline V gene.

Concerning this clonotype: Without the conserved terminal phenylalanine or tryptophan, this CDR3 likely stems from a read error. The chain employs TRBV7-9 and TRBJ1-1; a weak D match, TRBD1 (5 bases). CDR1 is SEHNR, CDR2 FQNEAQ, per germline (reference sequence). This CDR3 comprises 15 residues. CDR3 region: CASSGWGDPNAEAFL. The CDR3 DNA sequence: TGTGCCAGCAGCGGCTGGGGCGACCCGAACGCTGAAGCTTTCCTT.

The table lists this clonotype with many counts. The chain has TRBV7-9 and TRBJ2-7, with D uncertain. The V and J ends lost 1 base and 0 bases respectively, with 10 bases between them. This CDR3 comprises 15 residues. Germline V lookup: CDR1 SEHNR, CDR2 FQNEAQ (reference sequence). The CDR3 region has the DNA TGTGCCAGCAGCTTAGGTGGGTTTGGCTCCTACGAGCAGTACTTC. Amino acid sequence: CASSLGGFGSYEQYF.

The V gene is TRBV7-3, the J gene TRBJ2-1; TRBD2 matches at 7 bases. This CDR3 region has 13 residues. Germline CDR1 and CDR2: SGHTA and FQGTGA. V gave up 7 bases and J gave up 13 bases; unmatched junction bases: 13. CDR3 sequence: CASTGGFSSGQFF. In DNA, the CDR3 is TGTGCCAGCACGGGCGGCTTTTCTAGCGGTCAGTTCTTC.

The chain joins TRBV5-6 to TRBJ2-7; D call uncertain. Germline lookup yields CDR1 SGHDT and CDR2 YYEEEE. This CDR3 contains 14 residues. V lost 2 bases and J lost 3, with 12 bases in between. As DNA, the CDR3 is TGTGCCAGCAGCTTCGGCGTGTGGGGCTACGAGCAGTACTTC. As protein: CASSFGVWGYEQYF.

The V gene is TRBV7-8, the J gene TRBJ2-5, with D hard to call. V lost 5 bases and J lost 5, with 9 bases in between. The CDR3 extends over 12 amino acids. Per the germline V gene, CDR1 is SGHVS and CDR2 is FQNEAQ. CDR3 nucleotide sequence: TGTGCCAGCAGCCGGCCCCGGGAGACCCAGTACTTC. Amino acids: CASSRPRETQYF.

This clonotype was detected ten times or more. The J gene is TRBJ2-7, the V gene TRBV5-1, with 8 positions matching TRBD1. This CDR3 is built from 14 residues. Per the germline V gene, CDR1 is SGHRS and CDR2 is YFSETQ. After removal of 4 bases from V and 2 bases from J, the junction contained 5 bases not matched to a gene. CDR3 region: CASSPGTGTYEQYF. The DNA of the CDR3 is TGCGCCAGCAGCCCCGGGACAGGAACCTACGAGCAGTACTTC.